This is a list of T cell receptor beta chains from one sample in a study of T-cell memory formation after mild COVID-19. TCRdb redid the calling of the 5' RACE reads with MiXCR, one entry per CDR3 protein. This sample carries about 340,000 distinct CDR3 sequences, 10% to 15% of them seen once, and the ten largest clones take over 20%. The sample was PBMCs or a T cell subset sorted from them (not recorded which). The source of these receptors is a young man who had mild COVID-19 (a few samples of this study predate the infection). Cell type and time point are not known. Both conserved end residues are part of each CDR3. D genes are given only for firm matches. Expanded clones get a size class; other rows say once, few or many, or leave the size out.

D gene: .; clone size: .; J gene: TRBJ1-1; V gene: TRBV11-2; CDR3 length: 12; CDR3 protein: CASNRRGTEAFF; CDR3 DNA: TGTGCCAGCAACCGGCGGGGCACTGAAGCTTTCTTT
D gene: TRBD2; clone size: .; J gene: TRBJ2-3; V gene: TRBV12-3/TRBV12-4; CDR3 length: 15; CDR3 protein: CASSSGDASTDTQYF; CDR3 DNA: TGTGCCAGCAGTAGCGGGGACGCTAGCACAGATACGCAGTATTTT
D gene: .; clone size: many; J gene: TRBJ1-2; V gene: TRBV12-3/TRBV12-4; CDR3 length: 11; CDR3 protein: CASSLLYGYTF; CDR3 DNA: TGTGCCAGCAGTTTACTGTATGGCTACACCTTC
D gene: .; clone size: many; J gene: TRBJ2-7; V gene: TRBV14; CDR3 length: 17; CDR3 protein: CASSQVSPQEEGYEQYF; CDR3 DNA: TGTGCCAGCAGCCAAGTATCCCCACAGGAGGAGGGGTACGAGCAGTACTTC
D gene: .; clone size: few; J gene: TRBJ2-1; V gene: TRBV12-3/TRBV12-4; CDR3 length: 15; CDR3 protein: CASSRGQISYNEQFF; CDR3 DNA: TGTGCCAGCAGTCGAGGACAGATCTCCTACAATGAGCAGTTCTTC
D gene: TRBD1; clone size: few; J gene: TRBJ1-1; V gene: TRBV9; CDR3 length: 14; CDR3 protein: CASSETGGNTEAFF; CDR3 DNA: TGTGCCAGCAGCGAGACAGGGGGCAACACTGAAGCTTTCTTT
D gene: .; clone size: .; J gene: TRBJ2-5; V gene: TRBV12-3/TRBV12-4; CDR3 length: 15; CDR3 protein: CASSGTTGVGRTQYF; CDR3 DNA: TGTGCCAGCAGTGGGACTACAGGGGTGGGGCGGACCCAGTACTTC
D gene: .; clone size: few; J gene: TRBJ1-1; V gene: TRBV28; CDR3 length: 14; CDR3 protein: CASTRQPRGTEAFF; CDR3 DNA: TGTGCCAGCACTCGACAACCCAGGGGCACTGAAGCTTTCTTT
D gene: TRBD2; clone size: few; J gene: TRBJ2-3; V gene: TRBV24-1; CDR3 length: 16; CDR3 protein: CATSDLGLAGADTQYF; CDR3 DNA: TGTGCCACCAGTGATTTGGGACTAGCGGGGGCGGATACGCAGTATTTT
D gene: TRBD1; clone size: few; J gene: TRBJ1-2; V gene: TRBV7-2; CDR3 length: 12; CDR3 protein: CASSYDRAGYTF; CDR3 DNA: TGTGCCAGCAGCTACGACAGGGCTGGCTACACCTTC
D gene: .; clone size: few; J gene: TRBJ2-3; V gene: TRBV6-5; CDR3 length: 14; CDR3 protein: CASSPLRGTDTQYF; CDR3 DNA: TGTGCCAGCAGCCCCCTTCGGGGCACAGATACGCAGTATTTT
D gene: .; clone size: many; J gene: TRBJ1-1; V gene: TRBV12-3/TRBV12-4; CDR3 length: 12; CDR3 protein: CASSLRAEEAFF; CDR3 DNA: TGTGCCAGCAGTTTACGAGCAGAAGAAGCTTTCTTT
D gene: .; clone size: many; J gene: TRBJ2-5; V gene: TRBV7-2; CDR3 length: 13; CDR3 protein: CASSPGLEETQYF; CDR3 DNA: TGTGCCAGCAGCCCTGGACTGGAAGAGACCCAGTACTTC
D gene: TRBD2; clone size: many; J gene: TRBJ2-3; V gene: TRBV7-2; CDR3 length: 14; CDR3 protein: CASSPSGGPDTQYF; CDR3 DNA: TGTGCCAGCAGCCCCTCGGGGGGTCCAGATACGCAGTATTTT
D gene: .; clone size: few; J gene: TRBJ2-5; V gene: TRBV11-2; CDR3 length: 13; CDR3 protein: CASRIGVVETQYF; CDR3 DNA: TGTGCCAGCAGAATCGGGGTTGTGGAGACCCAGTACTTC
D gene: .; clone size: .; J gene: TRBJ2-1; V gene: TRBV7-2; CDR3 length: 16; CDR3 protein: CASCKAASGFGNEQFF; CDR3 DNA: TGTGCCAGCTGTAAAGCCGCCTCAGGGTTCGGGAATGAGCAGTTCTTC
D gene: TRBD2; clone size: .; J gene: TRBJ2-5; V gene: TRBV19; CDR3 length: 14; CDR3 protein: CASLGSGGRETQYF; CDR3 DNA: TGTGCCAGTCTTGGTAGCGGGGGACGGGAGACCCAGTACTTC
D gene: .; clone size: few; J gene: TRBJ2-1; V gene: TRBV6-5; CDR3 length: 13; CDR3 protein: CASSRQGGNEQFF; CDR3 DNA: TGTGCCAGCTCAAGGCAGGGGGGAAATGAGCAGTTCTTC
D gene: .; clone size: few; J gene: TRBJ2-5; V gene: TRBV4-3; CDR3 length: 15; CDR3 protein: CASSQVKVRGETQYF; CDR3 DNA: TGCGCCAGCAGCCAGGTGAAGGTGAGGGGAGAGACCCAGTACTTC
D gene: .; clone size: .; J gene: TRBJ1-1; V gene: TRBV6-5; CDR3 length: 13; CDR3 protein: CASSYLRTTEAFF; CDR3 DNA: TGTGCCAGCAGTTACCTTCGAACCACTGAAGCTTTCTTT
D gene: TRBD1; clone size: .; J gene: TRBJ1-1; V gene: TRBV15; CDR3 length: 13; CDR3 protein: CATGDRTNTEAFF; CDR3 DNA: TGTGCCACGGGGGACAGGACGAACACTGAAGCTTTCTTT
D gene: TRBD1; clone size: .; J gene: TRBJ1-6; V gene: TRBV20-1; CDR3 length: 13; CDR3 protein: CSARRGQVSPLHF; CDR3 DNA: TGCAGTGCTAGGAGGGGGCAGGTTTCACCCCTCCACTTT
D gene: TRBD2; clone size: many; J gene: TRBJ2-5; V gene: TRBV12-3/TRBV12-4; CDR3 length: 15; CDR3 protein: CASSLGLAGEETQYF; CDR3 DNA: TGTGCCAGCAGTTTAGGGCTAGCGGGTGAAGAGACCCAGTACTTC
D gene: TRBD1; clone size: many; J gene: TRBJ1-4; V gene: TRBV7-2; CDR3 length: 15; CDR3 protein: CASSARQGEEEKLFF; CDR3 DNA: TGTGCCAGCAGCGCCCGACAGGGGGAGGAGGAAAAACTGTTTTTT
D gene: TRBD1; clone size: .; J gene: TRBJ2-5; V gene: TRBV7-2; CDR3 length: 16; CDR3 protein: CASSLVGGQGKETQYF; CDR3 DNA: TGTGCCAGCAGCTTAGTGGGGGGACAGGGAAAAGAGACCCAGTACTTC
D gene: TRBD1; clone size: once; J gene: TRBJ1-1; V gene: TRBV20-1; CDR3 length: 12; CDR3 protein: CSATFRDREAFF; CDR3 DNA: TGCAGTGCTACCTTCCGGGACAGGGAAGCTTTCTTT
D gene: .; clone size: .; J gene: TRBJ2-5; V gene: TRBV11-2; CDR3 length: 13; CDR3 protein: CASSLELSNTQYF; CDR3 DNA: TGTGCCAGCAGCTTAGAACTAAGCAACACCCAGTACTTC
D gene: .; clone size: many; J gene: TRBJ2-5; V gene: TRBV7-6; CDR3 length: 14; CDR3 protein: CASSLGTGMETQYF; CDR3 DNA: TGTGCCAGCAGCTTAGGAACGGGGATGGAGACCCAGTACTTC
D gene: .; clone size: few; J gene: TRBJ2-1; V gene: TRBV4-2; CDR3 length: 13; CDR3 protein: CASSLISGNEQFF; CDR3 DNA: TGTGCCAGCAGCCTAATTTCCGGCAATGAGCAGTTCTTC
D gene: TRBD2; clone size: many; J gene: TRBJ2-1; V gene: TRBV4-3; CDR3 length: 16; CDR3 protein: CASSQDRRLAPNEQFF; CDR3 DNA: TGCGCCAGCAGCCAAGATAGGCGACTAGCCCCCAATGAGCAGTTCTTC
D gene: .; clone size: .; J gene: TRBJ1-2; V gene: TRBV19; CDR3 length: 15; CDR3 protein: CASSFSFVGGYGYTF; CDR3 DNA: TGTGCCAGTAGTTTCTCTTTCGTCGGGGGCTATGGCTACACCTTC
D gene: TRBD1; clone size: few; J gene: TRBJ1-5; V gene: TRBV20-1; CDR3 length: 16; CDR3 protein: CSARDRDRGRHQPQHF; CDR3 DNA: TGCAGTGCTAGAGACCGGGACAGGGGTCGTCATCAGCCCCAGCATTTT